These 21 T cell receptor beta chains were sequenced from one sample in a study of blood T cells in healthy people across ages. The second PCR ran about 6 to 12 cycles with a sample-barcoded 5' primer and J-beta primers. TCRdb called the 5' RACE reads again in MiXCR, with one record for every CDR3 protein. The sample records roughly 1.6 million distinct CDR3 sequences, approximately 32% being singletons. Input material: blood. These receptors all come from a young woman in good health.

This clonotype showed up just a few times. The chain carries TRBV9 and TRBJ2-3; possibly TRBD2 for D (5 bases). The CDR3 sequence is 15 residues long. Trimming cost V 4 bases and J 2 bases, with 14 bases left between them. Germline assignment: CDR1 SGDLS and CDR2 YYNGEE. The chain's CDR3 is CASSQLSGDTDTQYF. CDR3 DNA: TGTGCCAGCAGCCAATTATCCGGGGACACAGATACGCAGTATTTT.

The genes are TRBV27 and TRBJ2-3; D may be TRBD1 or TRBD2 (5 bases each). V lost 6 bases to trimming and J lost 8 bases, with 12 bases between them. Germline V gene lookup returns CDR1 MNHEY and CDR2 SMNVEV (reference sequence). The CDR3 has 12 amino acids. CDR3: CASRSAGTTQYF. CDR3 coding DNA: TGTGCCAGCAGATCCGCCGGGACTACGCAGTATTTT.

This clonotype was detected many times. This chain connects TRBV15 to TRBJ2-1, with unresolved D. There are 13 residues in the CDR3. Germline-derived CDR1 and CDR2 are LNHNV and YYDKDF (reference sequence). V dropped 3 bases and J dropped 4 bases, with 7 bases sitting between them. The CDR3 here is CATSRSPYNEQFF. In DNA, the CDR3 is TGTGCCACCAGCAGGTCACCGTACAATGAGCAGTTCTTC.

This clonotype was recorded at least ten times. One end of the junction varies from germline; a read error may be responsible. The chain is built from TRBV5-1 and TRBJ2-7, with D perhaps TRBD1 or TRBD2 (5 bases each). This CDR3 is 13 amino acids long. Germline CDR1 and CDR2: SGHRS and YFSETQ. The CDR3 loop reads CASSSRGGYEQYF. CDR3 nucleotides: TGTGCCAGCAGCTCCCGGGGCGGCTACGAGCAGTACTTC.

This clonotype was observed a few times. V usage is TRBV12-3 or TRBV12-4 and J usage is TRBJ2-1; D may be TRBD2 (5 bases). Trimming stripped 3 bases from V and 4 bases from J, with 13 bases between. CDR3 size: 15 residues. The CDR3 protein is CASSFSSVGYNEQFF. The CDR3 coding sequence is TGTGCCAGCAGTTTTAGTAGCGTAGGGTACAATGAGCAGTTCTTC.

Regarding this clonotype: Being one base from a much bigger clone, this may be a read error. V gene TRBV10-3 combines with J gene TRBJ1-2; D is perhaps TRBD1 (6 bases). This CDR3 comprises 13 residues. The V gene's germline CDR1 is ENHRY and CDR2 SYGVKD. Written as DNA, the CDR3 is TGTGTCATCAATCCGGACAGACAGACCGGCTACACCTTC. Encoded protein: CVINPDRQTGYTF.

The chain links TRBV18 to TRBJ2-7; the match to TRBD2 covers 7 bases. The germline V gene has CDR1 KGHSH and CDR2 LQKENI. After removal of 2 bases from V and 2 bases from J, the junction contained 6 bases not matched to a gene. This CDR3 region has 15 residues. CDR3 sequence (DNA): TGTGCCAGCTCACCATCGGCTAGCGGCACCTACGAGCAGTACTTC. Translated, it gives CASSPSASGTYEQYF.

In this sample, this clonotype turned up a few times. This rearrangement joins TRBV27 to TRBJ2-1, with D possibly TRBD2 on 6 matching bases. Germline V gene data show CDR1 as MNHEY and CDR2 as SMNVEV (reference sequence). Trimming took 6 bases from V and 0 from J, leaving 12 bases between them. CDR3 size: 15 residues. In DNA form, the CDR3 reads TGTGCCAGCAGGGGCGGGACCCCCTCCTACAATGAGCAGTTCTTC. Amino acid sequence: CASRGGTPSYNEQFF.

This sequence joins TRBV6-1 and TRBJ2-3; 8 nucleotides line up with TRBD1. The trim removed 5 bases at V and 6 bases at J, leaving 10 bases unmatched. In germline, CDR1 is MNHNS, CDR2 SASEGT. This CDR3 has 15 residues. The CDR3 here is CASSNRGITWDTQYF. In nucleotides, the CDR3 is TGTGCCAGCAGTAACAGGGGGATAACGTGGGATACGCAGTATTTT.

This chain connects TRBV24-1 to TRBJ1-2, with 7 bases lining up with TRBD1. The CDR3 is 14 amino acids. J was trimmed by 6 bases and V by 4 bases; bases with no gene match: 7. Per the germline V gene, CDR1 is KGHDR and CDR2 is SFDVKD. CDR3 sequence (DNA): TGTGCCACCAGTGACCGGACAGGCTCCCATGGCTACACCTTC. This translates into CATSDRTGSHGYTF.

There are a few counts of this clonotype. The rearrangement links TRBV20-1 to TRBJ2-6; 10 nucleotides line up with TRBD1. CDR3 size: 18 residues. With 2 bases clipped from V and 0 bases from J, the junction kept 7 bases outside the gene matches. The V gene's germline CDR1 is DFQATT and CDR2 SNEGSKA (reference sequence). The CDR3 sequence is CSARPAGQGLSGANVLTF. CDR3 DNA sequence: TGCAGTGCTAGACCCGCGGGACAGGGGCTCTCTGGGGCCAACGTCCTGACTTTC.

The chain recombines TRBV5-1 with TRBJ2-1, with 7 bases lining up with TRBD2. The length of the CDR3 is 17 residues. Germline values: CDR1 SGHRS, CDR2 YFSETQ. V lost 5 bases and J lost 0; bases outside the gene matches: 11. CDR3 DNA sequence: TGCGCCAGCAGTAGGGATACGGGGGGAAGCTCCTACAATGAGCAGTTCTTC. It encodes CASSRDTGGSSYNEQFF.

The chain has TRBV20-1 and TRBJ1-2; TRBD1 is a possible D gene (6 bases). Germline V gene data show CDR1 as DFQATT and CDR2 as SNEGSKA (reference sequence). There are 14 residues in the CDR3. The V and J ends lost 6 bases and 5 bases respectively, with 19 bases between them. CDR3 region: CSAALRQAAYGYTF. CDR3 bases: TGCAGTGCCGCACTAAGACAGGCCGCGTATGGCTACACCTTC.

This chain joins TRBV29-1 and TRBJ1-2; D is unresolved. This CDR3 region has 14 residues. CDR1 and CDR2 (germline): SQVTM, ANQGSEA. V lost 1 base and J 4 bases, leaving 13 bases between the germline ends. Written as DNA, the CDR3 is TGCAGCGTTGAAGGGCCACCTTCGACCTATGGCTACACCTTC. Its protein is CSVEGPPSTYGYTF. Full variable domain (rest looked up from reference TRBV29-1 and TRBJ1-2): SAVISQKPSRDICQRGTSLTIQCQVDSQVTMMFWYRQQPGQSLTLIATANQGSEATYESGFVIDKFPISRPNLTFSTLTVSNMSPEDSSIYLCSVEGPPSTYGYTFGSGTRLTVV.

The chain has TRBV5-5 and TRBJ1-1; D possibly corresponds to TRBD1 (6 bases). Germline V gives CDR1 SGHKS, CDR2 YYEKEE (reference sequence). This CDR3 is 16 amino acids long. V lost 0 bases, J lost 6 bases, and 18 bases lay in between. CDR3 region: CASSLGHREKGAEAFF. The CDR3 DNA is TGTGCCAGCAGCTTGGGTCACAGGGAAAAAGGGGCTGAAGCTTTCTTT.

The V and J genes are TRBV5-1 and TRBJ1-1; D is unclear. CDR3 length equals 14 residues. V gave up 6 bases and J gave up 0 bases, with 12 bases separating them. Germline loops: CDR1 SGHRS, CDR2 YFSETQ. The CDR3 coding sequence is TGCGCCAGCACCTCGGGTGGTGTGAACACTGAAGCTTTCTTT. This gives the protein CASTSGGVNTEAFF.

J is TRBJ2-7 and V is TRBV20-1; D not certain. With the DNA end fitting TRBJ2-1 better, the J assignment may be wrong. CDR1 is DFQATT and CDR2 is SNEGSKA in the germline V gene (reference sequence). This CDR3 has 12 residues. CDR3 in amino acids: CSARDQFDEQFF. Written as DNA, the CDR3 is TGCAGTGCTAGAGACCAGTTCGACGAGCAGTTCTTC.

The chain couples TRBV29-1 to TRBJ2-7; tentatively, D is TRBD1 (6 bases). Looked up from germline, CDR1 is SQVTM and CDR2 is ANQGSEA. V was trimmed by 7 bases and J by 3 bases, leaving 19 bases between them. The CDR3 has 14 amino acids. The CDR3 region is CSAIDRFNLYEQYF. The DNA for the CDR3 is TGCAGCGCCATCGACAGGTTTAACCTCTACGAGCAGTACTTC.

The chain has TRBV12-3 or TRBV12-4 and TRBJ1-1; 7 nucleotides line up with TRBD1. Germline trimming cut 1 base from V and 5 bases from J; bases unmatched to any gene: 4. The CDR3 contains 14 residues. The CDR3 nucleotides read TGTGCCAGCAGTTTAGTGGCAGGGGGGACTGAAGCTTTCTTT. Translation: CASSLVAGGTEAFF.

The chain is built from TRBV6-2 or TRBV6-3 and TRBJ2-7; possible D gene TRBD1, 6 bases. The CDR3 length is 17 residues. Trimming cost V 0 bases and J 0 bases, with 15 bases left between them. Germline CDR1 is MNHEY and CDR2 is SVGEGT. The CDR3 region is CASSYSPGTGFSYEQYF. In nucleotides, the CDR3 is TGTGCCAGCAGTTACTCACCCGGTACAGGGTTCTCCTACGAGCAGTACTTC.

The genes are TRBV2 and TRBJ2-7; D gene uncertain. The CDR3 length is 13 residues. With 6 bases removed from V and 1 base from J, the gap between germline ends came to 10 bases. CDR1 is SNHLY and CDR2 is FYNNEI in the germline V gene. The CDR3 loop is CASSELLSYEQYF. The DNA of the CDR3 is TGTGCCAGCAGCGAACTTCTGTCCTACGAGCAGTACTTC.